Below, 23 T cell receptor beta chains from the same sample are listed, as sequenced in a study of T-cell reconstitution after alpha-beta-depleted transplantation in children. Unique molecular identifiers were used in preparing the TCRbeta library. TCRdb itself ran the PCR reads through MiXCR, one entry per CDR3 protein. The sample lists 450,000 to 550,000 distinct CDR3 sequences; about an eighth were seen once. Specimen: PBMCs, mostly from graft donor cells, collected 180 days after TCRalphabeta/CD19-depleted stem cell transplant. The receptors come from a female patient between 2 and 15 years old who had a stem cell transplant for aplastic anemia, so the T cells may come from the graft donor.

As concerns this clonotype: Germline and junction disagree at one end, which may indicate a read error. CDR3 nucleotides: TGTGCCACCAGTGATTTAGAGACGAGCTCTGGGGCCGACGTCCTGACTTTC. It encodes CATSDLETSSGADVLTF. This chain uses TRBV24-1 with TRBJ2-6, with TRBD1 as a possible D gene (5 bases). The CDR3 consists of 17 residues. Germline V CDR1 and CDR2: KGHDR, SFDVKD.

This clonotype was observed at least ten times. V gene TRBV10-3 combines with J gene TRBJ2-5, with D possibly being TRBD2 (6 bases). CDR3 length: 15 residues. Germline values: CDR1 ENHRY, CDR2 SYGVKD. Trimming shortened V by 0 bases and J by 9 bases, and 17 bases separated the two germline ends. In DNA form, the CDR3 reads TGTGCCATCAGTGAGTCTGCCTTCCGGGGGTCCGCCCAGTACTTC. Translated: CAISESAFRGSAQYF.

This rearrangement joins TRBV28 to TRBJ1-1, with a tentative D call TRBD1 (6 bases). Per germline, CDR1 MDHEN and CDR2 SYDVKM. V lost 6 bases and J 5 bases, leaving 25 bases between the germline ends. There are 17 residues in the CDR3. The CDR3 DNA follows: TGTGCCAGCAGGCCAGAGGGTTGGACAGAAGGTGGAACTGAAGCTTTCTTT. This gives the protein CASRPEGWTEGGTEAFF.

This clonotype occurred a few times. This chain uses TRBV3-1 with TRBJ1-2; a weak D match, TRBD1 (6 bases). The CDR3 has 14 residues. Trimming cost V 0 bases and J 5 bases, with 10 bases left between them. CDR1 and CDR2 from the germline V gene are LGHDT and YNNKEL (reference sequence). The CDR3 protein is CASSQDFGTYGYTF. DNA for the CDR3: TGTGCCAGCAGCCAAGATTTTGGGACATATGGCTACACCTTC.

The chain combines TRBV29-1 with TRBJ2-7, with 13 bases that match TRBD2. This CDR3 has 17 residues. Germline V gene data show CDR1 as SQVTM and CDR2 as ANQGSEA. The J segment lost 3 bases and the V segment lost 6 bases, leaving 14 bases of the junction unmatched. The CDR3 nucleotides read TGCAGCGTAACTAGCGGGAGGGCACGTCCTCTGGGCTACGAGCAGTACTTC. Its translation is CSVTSGRARPLGYEQYF.

This clonotype was observed a handful of times. The chain uses TRBV6-2 or TRBV6-3 and TRBJ1-1; tentative D call: TRBD1 (6 bases). The germline CDR1 and CDR2 sequences are MNHEY and SVGEGT. The V end lost 10 bases, the J end lost 7 bases, and 25 bases lay between the germline ends. The CDR3 has 15 amino acids. CDR3 nucleotide sequence: TGTGCCACCTCCTCGGCCGGGGGGCGCCGGGGTGAAGCTTTCTTT. As protein: CATSSAGGRRGEAFF.

The chain is built from TRBV27 and TRBJ2-7, with TRBD1 matching over 8 bases. Trimming took 0 bases from V and 4 from J; bases not matched to a gene: 2. CDR1 and CDR2 from the germline V gene are MNHEY and SMNVEV (reference sequence). This CDR3 spans 14 amino acids. The CDR3 DNA reads as TGTGCCAGCAGTTTATCGAACAGGGGGTACGAGCAGTACTTC. Amino acid sequence: CASSLSNRGYEQYF.

The rearrangement links TRBV20-1 to TRBJ1-2; D may be TRBD1 (5 bases). The CDR3 covers 15 residues. Germline CDR1 is DFQATT and CDR2 is SNEGSKA (reference sequence). V was clipped by 6 bases and J by 4 bases, with 21 bases between them. In DNA, the CDR3 is TGCAGTGCCCTAGAGAGACTACCCGGGACCTATGGCTACACCTTC. Translation: CSALERLPGTYGYTF.

This clonotype was seen a handful of times. The V gene is TRBV3-1, the J gene TRBJ1-5, with a weak D call TRBD1 (5 bases). This CDR3 has 14 residues. Germline V gene sequence: CDR1 LGHDT, CDR2 YNNKEL (reference sequence). V lost 1 base to trimming and J lost 2 bases, with 6 bases between them. The CDR3 bases are TGTGCCAGCAGCCAAGGCAGGGGCAATCAGCCCCAGCATTTT. This sequence encodes CASSQGRGNQPQHF.

V is TRBV28 and J is TRBJ1-2, with a tentative D call TRBD1 (5 bases). This CDR3 is built from 12 residues. The germline gives CDR1 MDHEN, CDR2 SYDVKM. V was pared by 6 bases and J by 7 bases, with 12 bases between. The CDR3 DNA sequence: TGTGCCAGCAGCCCCGGGACGGTTGGCTACACCTTC. It codes for CASSPGTVGYTF.

This chain links TRBV4-3 with TRBJ1-2, with 9 positions matching TRBD1. Trimming cost V 4 bases and J 8 bases; bases outside gene matches: 11. The CDR3 is 15 residues long. Per the germline V gene, CDR1 is LGHNA and CDR2 is YSLEER. The CDR3 protein is CASSPEDRGQRGYTF. In DNA form, the CDR3 reads TGCGCCAGCAGCCCCGAGGACAGGGGCCAGAGGGGCTACACCTTC.

The chain combines TRBV7-9 with TRBJ2-7; 10 positions match TRBD1. With V trimmed by 6 bases and J by 5 bases, 7 bases remained unmatched. CDR1 SEHNR and CDR2 FQNEAQ come from the germline V gene (reference sequence). The CDR3 runs 14 residues. CDR3 nucleotides: TGTGCCAGCAGTCCGGGACAGGGGATCCACGAGCAGTACTTC. Translation: CASSPGQGIHEQYF.

This clonotype was seen more than once but under ten times. This sequence joins TRBV7-2 and TRBJ1-2; D remains unclear. Germline V gene data show CDR1 as SGHTA and CDR2 as FQGNSA. The V and J ends lost 2 bases and 4 bases respectively, with 8 bases between them. The CDR3 is 13 amino acids. The CDR3 spells CASSLPNVYGYTF. The CDR3, as DNA: TGTGCCAGCAGCTTACCAAATGTCTATGGCTACACCTTC.

The chain links TRBV7-2 to TRBJ2-5; unclear D gene. Germline CDR1 and CDR2: SGHTA and FQGNSA. V gave up 5 bases and J gave up 1 base, with 14 bases separating them. CDR3 length: 15 amino acids. The CDR3 coding sequence is TGTGCCAGCAGCCCCCGACGGGTCAGCCAAGAGACCCAGTACTTC. The encoded protein is CASSPRRVSQETQYF.

This clonotype was detected many times. This chain links TRBV28 with TRBJ1-5; D not resolved. The ends were cut back, 7 bases at V and 9 bases at J, with 16 bases in the middle. The CDR3 contains 13 residues. Germline-derived CDR1 and CDR2 are MDHEN and SYDVKM. The CDR3: CASMRQDVLPQHF. As DNA, the CDR3 is TGTGCCAGCATGCGGCAGGACGTTCTGCCCCAGCATTTT.

This clonotype was counted ten times or more. V gene TRBV7-2 combines with J gene TRBJ2-2, with D unresolved. Trimming cost V 1 base and J 3 bases, with 6 bases left between them. Germline V gene data show CDR1 as SGHTA and CDR2 as FQGNSA. The CDR3 runs to 14 residues. CDR3 sequence: CASSLVWDTGELFF. In DNA form, the CDR3 reads TGTGCCAGCAGCTTAGTTTGGGACACCGGGGAGCTGTTTTTT.

The sample holds a few counts of this clonotype. J is TRBJ2-3 and V is TRBV4-1; no clear D gene. Germline V gene data show CDR1 as MGHRA and CDR2 as YSYEKL. The CDR3 is 13 residues long. V shed 0 bases and J shed 7 bases, with 8 bases lying between them. The CDR3: CASSQDRGNTQYF. The DNA of the CDR3 is TGCGCCAGCAGCCAAGACCGTGGGAATACGCAGTATTTT.

This clonotype showed up just a few times. The rearrangement uses TRBV27 and TRBJ1-6; D call uncertain. Trimming pared 6 bases from V and 5 bases from J, leaving 11 bases between. The CDR3 runs 14 residues. Germline V gene data show CDR1 as MNHEY and CDR2 as SMNVEV (reference sequence). The DNA of the CDR3 is TGTGCCAGCAGCCCCGGACTGGATAATTCACCCCTCCACTTT. This translates into CASSPGLDNSPLHF.

The V call is TRBV27, the J call TRBJ2-1; 8 bases are a match to TRBD2. Germline V CDR1 and CDR2: MNHEY, SMNVEV (reference sequence). V was clipped by 4 bases and J by 6 bases; unmatched bases: 5. The CDR3 has 14 amino acids. The CDR3: CASSSSGSLNEQFF. The CDR3 coding sequence is TGTGCCAGCAGTTCCAGCGGGAGTCTCAATGAGCAGTTCTTC.

The chain recombines TRBV6-2 or TRBV6-3 with TRBJ2-2; 10 nucleotides match TRBD2. The trim removed 2 bases at V and 3 bases at J, leaving 9 bases unmatched. CDR1 is MNHEY and CDR2 is SVGEGT in the germline V gene. The CDR3 covers 18 residues. The CDR3 is CASSYILLAGRYTGELFF. Written as DNA, the CDR3 is TGTGCCAGCAGTTACATATTACTAGCGGGAAGGTACACCGGGGAGCTGTTTTTT.

This clonotype has more than one count but fewer than ten. This CDR3 reads CSPGLAGGREQFF. For the CDR3, the DNA is TGCAGTCCTGGACTAGCGGGAGGACGAGAGCAGTTCTTC. This chain links TRBV29-1 with TRBJ2-1; the match to TRBD2 covers 14 bases. Germline assignment: CDR1 SQVTM and CDR2 ANQGSEA. The CDR3 consists of 13 residues.

This clonotype was counted many times. The rearrangement uses TRBV5-5 and TRBJ1-2, with 7 positions matching TRBD1. The CDR3 extends over 16 amino acids. Germline CDR1 SGHKS, CDR2 YYEKEE (reference sequence). J lost 4 bases, V lost 4 bases, and 13 bases had no gene match. The CDR3 protein is CASSPTWDSIFYGYTF. The CDR3 coding sequence is TGTGCCAGCAGCCCCACCTGGGACAGTATCTTCTATGGCTACACCTTC.

This clonotype was observed at least ten times. This CDR3 reads CASSPRGQGPGNEQFF. The CDR3 nucleotides read TGCGCCAGCAGCCCAAGGGGACAGGGACCAGGCAATGAGCAGTTCTTC. The chain joins TRBV5-1 to TRBJ2-1; TRBD1 matches 9 bases. Germline CDR1 reads SGHRS; CDR2 reads YFSETQ. The CDR3 sequence is 16 residues long. The ends lost 4 bases at V and 6 bases at J; junction bases unmatched: 11.